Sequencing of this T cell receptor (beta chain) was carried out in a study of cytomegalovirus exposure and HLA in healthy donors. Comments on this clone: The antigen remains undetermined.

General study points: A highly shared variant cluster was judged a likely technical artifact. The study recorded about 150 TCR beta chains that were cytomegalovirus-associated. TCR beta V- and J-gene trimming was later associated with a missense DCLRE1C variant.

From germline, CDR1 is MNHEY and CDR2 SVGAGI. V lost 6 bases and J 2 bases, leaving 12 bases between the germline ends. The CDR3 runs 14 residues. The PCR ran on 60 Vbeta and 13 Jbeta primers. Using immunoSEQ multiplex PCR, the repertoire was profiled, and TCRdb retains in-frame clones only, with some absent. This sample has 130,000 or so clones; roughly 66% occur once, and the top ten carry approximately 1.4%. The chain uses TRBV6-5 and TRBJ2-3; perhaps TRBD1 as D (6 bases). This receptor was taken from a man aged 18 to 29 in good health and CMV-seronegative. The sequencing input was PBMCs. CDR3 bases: TGTGCCAGCAGCCGACAGGCCTTCACAGATACGCAGTATTTT. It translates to CASSRQAFTDTQYF.